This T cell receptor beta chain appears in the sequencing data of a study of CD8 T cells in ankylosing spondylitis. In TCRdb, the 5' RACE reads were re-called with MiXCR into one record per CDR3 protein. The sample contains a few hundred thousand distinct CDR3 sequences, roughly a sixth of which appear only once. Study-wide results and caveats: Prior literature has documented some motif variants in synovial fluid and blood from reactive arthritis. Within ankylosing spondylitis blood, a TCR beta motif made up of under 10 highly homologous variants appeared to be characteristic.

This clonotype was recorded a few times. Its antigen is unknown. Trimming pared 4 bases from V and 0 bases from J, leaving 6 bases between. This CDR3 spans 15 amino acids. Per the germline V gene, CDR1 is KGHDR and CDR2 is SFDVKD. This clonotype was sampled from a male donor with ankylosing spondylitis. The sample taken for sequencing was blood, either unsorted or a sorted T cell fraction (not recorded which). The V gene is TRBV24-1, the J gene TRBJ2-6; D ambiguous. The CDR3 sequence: CATSERSSGANVLTF. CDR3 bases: TGTGCCACCAGTGAAAGGAGCTCTGGGGCCAACGTCCTGACTTTC.